Below, 32 T cell receptor beta chains from the same sample are listed, as sequenced in a study of identical twins. TCRdb ran MiXCR on the 5' RACE reads and lists one entry per CDR3 protein. The sample contains fewer than 450,000 distinct CDR3 sequences, approximately 8.7% of which appear only once. Sequencing input: naive T cells sorted from blood. The receptors originated from a woman between 45 and 65 years old in good health.

This clonotype was seen more than once but under ten times. This chain uses TRBV3-1 with TRBJ2-1; D gene uncertain. The CDR3 loop spans 12 amino acids. CDR1 LGHDT and CDR2 YNNKEL come from the germline V gene (reference sequence). V lost 2 bases and J lost 11, with 10 bases in between. CDR3 region: CASSQPPRKQFF. As DNA, the CDR3 is TGTGCCAGCAGCCAACCTCCTAGAAAGCAGTTCTTC.

This clonotype was seen at least ten times. J is TRBJ2-3 and V is TRBV12-3 or TRBV12-4; D ambiguous. V was cut by 6 bases and J by 5 bases, with 12 bases left in between. The length of the CDR3 is 13 residues. The CDR3 nucleotides read TGTGCCAGCAGACTCGGTCGTGGAGATACGCAGTATTTT. It translates to CASRLGRGDTQYF.

V usage is TRBV10-3 and J usage is TRBJ2-1, with D possibly being TRBD1 or TRBD2 (5 bases each). This CDR3 comprises 15 residues. Germline lookup yields CDR1 ENHRY and CDR2 SYGVKD. Trimming pared 10 bases from V and 0 bases from J, leaving 16 bases between. Here the CDR3 reads CASQQDSSSYNEQFF. The CDR3 nucleotides read TGTGCCAGCCAACAGGACTCCAGCTCCTACAATGAGCAGTTCTTC.

This clonotype was observed many times. The rearrangement uses TRBV15 and TRBJ2-1; perhaps TRBD2 as D (5 bases). Germline CDR1 LNHNV, CDR2 YYDKDF (reference sequence). Trimming cost V 0 bases and J 8 bases, with 8 bases left between them. The CDR3 covers 13 residues. This chain's CDR3 is CATSRDQEDEQFF. The DNA for the CDR3 is TGTGCCACCAGCAGAGATCAGGAGGATGAGCAGTTCTTC. The variable domain in full, completed from reference TRBV15 and TRBJ2-1, reads DAMVIQNPRYQVTQFGKPVTLSCSQTLNHNVMYWYQQKSSQAPKLLFHYYDKDFNNEADTPDNFQSRRPNTSFCFLDIRSPGLGDTAMYLCATSRDQEDEQFFGPGTRLTVL.

CDR3 DNA: TGTGCTAGTGGTTTGGACAGGAATGGCAATCAGCCCCAGCATTTT. Protein: CASGLDRNGNQPQHF. This chain links TRBV12-5 with TRBJ1-5; a weak D match, TRBD1 (5 bases). The CDR3 is 15 amino acids. Trimming took 1 base from V and 2 from J, leaving 9 bases between them. Germline V CDR1 and CDR2: LGHNT, FRNRAP.

There are a few counts of this clonotype. V is TRBV20-1 and J is TRBJ2-1; maybe TRBD1 (5 bases). This CDR3 comprises 12 residues. V was shortened by 7 bases and J by 1 base, with 8 bases between the two germline ends. Germline-derived CDR1 and CDR2 are DFQATT and SNEGSKA (reference sequence). Here the CDR3 DNA reads TGCAGTGGGGCAGGGTCCTACAATGAGCAGTTCTTC. It codes for CSGAGSYNEQFF.

The V call is TRBV6-5, the J call TRBJ1-1; possible D gene TRBD1, 6 bases. Germline CDR1 is MNHEY and CDR2 is SVGAGI. This CDR3 contains 15 residues. V was cut by 8 bases and J by 2 bases, with 18 bases left in between. CDR3 in DNA: TGTGCCAGCTCTCACCCCAGGGGACGAAACACTGAAGCTTTCTTT. Translating it yields CASSHPRGRNTEAFF.

The chain combines TRBV24-1 with TRBJ2-7; unclear D gene. The CDR3 runs to 16 residues. V lost 1 base and J lost 2, with 14 bases in between. CDR1 is KGHDR, CDR2 SFDVKD, per germline. The CDR3 is CATSDFPGVFPYEQYF. CDR3 nucleotide sequence: TGTGCCACCAGTGATTTCCCAGGAGTTTTCCCCTACGAGCAGTACTTC.

This chain links TRBV18 with TRBJ1-5; D call uncertain. Germline V CDR1 and CDR2: KGHSH, LQKENI. This CDR3 has 17 residues. V dropped 0 bases and J dropped 3 bases, with 15 bases sitting between them. The CDR3 bases are TGTGCCAGCTCACCACCTGTGACGCCAACAAACAATCAGCCCCAGCATTTT. Its translation: CASSPPVTPTNNQPQHF.

This clonotype occurred a few times. The V call is TRBV12-3 or TRBV12-4, the J call TRBJ2-5; the match to TRBD1 covers 7 bases. Trimming took 1 base from V and 0 from J; bases not matched to a gene: 5. The CDR3 covers 16 residues. The CDR3 DNA follows: TGTGCCAGCAGTTTAGGGGACAGTGACTACCAAGAGACCCAGTACTTC. It specifies CASSLGDSDYQETQYF.

This clonotype was detected ten times or more. The genes are TRBV29-1 and TRBJ2-5, with D tentatively TRBD2 (6 bases). In germline, CDR1 is SQVTM, CDR2 ANQGSEA. Trimming cost V 8 bases and J 2 bases, with 18 bases left between them. The CDR3 is 14 residues long. For the CDR3, the DNA is TGCAGCTTCTCCCCCCGGGAGCTTCAAGAGACCCAGTACTTC. Residues: CSFSPRELQETQYF.

This clonotype was seen many times. CDR3 nucleotides: TGCAGTGCCTCAGGAGGTGGAAACACCATATATTTT. This sequence encodes CSASGGGNTIYF. V is TRBV20-1 and J is TRBJ1-3; D not certain. Trimming shortened V by 6 bases and J by 3 bases, and 9 bases separated the two germline ends. This CDR3 has 12 amino acids. Germline CDR1 DFQATT, CDR2 SNEGSKA (reference sequence).

V is TRBV6-1 and J is TRBJ2-7; D perhaps matches TRBD2 (5 bases). CDR1 and CDR2 from the germline V gene are MNHNS and SASEGT. The CDR3 sequence is 11 residues long. The CDR3 region has the DNA TGTGCGAGCGGCAGCTCCTACGAGCAGTACTTC. Translation: CASGSSYEQYF.

This clonotype was observed at least ten times. The J gene is TRBJ1-5, the V gene TRBV29-1, with a possible D match to TRBD1 (5 bases). Germline loops: CDR1 SQVTM, CDR2 ANQGSEA. Trimming removed 6 bases from V and 2 bases from J, with 14 bases in between. This CDR3 has 14 amino acids. CDR3 in amino acids: CSVSQGTGNQPQHF. The DNA of the CDR3 is TGCAGCGTCTCTCAGGGAACGGGCAATCAGCCCCAGCATTTT.

This clonotype has just a few counts. The chain has TRBV4-1 and TRBJ1-1, with 7 positions matching TRBD1. Trimming took 3 bases from V and 5 from J; bases not matched to a gene: 9. The CDR3 consists of 15 residues. CDR1 is MGHRA, CDR2 YSYEKL, per germline. Written as DNA, the CDR3 is TGCGCCAGCAGCCAGTCAAGACAGGGATGGACTGAAGCTTTCTTT. It is translated as CASSQSRQGWTEAFF.

This clonotype was seen more than once but under ten times. The genes are TRBV11-1 and TRBJ2-3; 9 bases fit TRBD2. Trimming removed 0 bases from V and 4 bases from J; junction bases left unmatched: 8. Germline CDR1 reads SGHAT; CDR2 reads FQDESV (reference sequence). The CDR3 runs 17 residues. DNA of the CDR3: TGTGCCAGCAGCTTAGCCCCAGCGGGAGGAACTGCAGATACGCAGTATTTT. This translates into CASSLAPAGGTADTQYF.

At least ten counts were recorded for this clonotype. The CDR3 sequence is CAWSPGNSPLHF. CDR3 in DNA: TGTGCCTGGAGCCCCGGGAATTCACCCCTCCACTTT. V and J are TRBV30 and TRBJ1-6; no clear D gene. Looked up from germline, CDR1 is GTSNPN and CDR2 is SVGIG (reference sequence). This CDR3 region has 12 residues. V was cut by 3 bases and J by 7 bases, with 7 bases left in between.

This clonotype was observed at least ten times. The gene calls are TRBV6-6 and TRBJ2-2; 11 bases map to TRBD2. The CDR3 is 16 amino acids. The trim removed 0 bases at V and 6 bases at J, leaving 3 bases unmatched. Germline V CDR1 and CDR2: MNHNY, SVGAGI (reference sequence). In nucleotides, the CDR3 is TGTGCCAGCAGTTACTCGATAGCGGGAGGGCCCGGGGAGCTGTTTTTT. It codes for CASSYSIAGGPGELFF.

This clonotype was seen ten or more times. The J gene is TRBJ1-5, the V gene TRBV12-3 or TRBV12-4; the D is unclear. Trimming pared 1 base from V and 9 bases from J, leaving 10 bases between. The CDR3 extends over 13 amino acids. The CDR3 reads CASSLGEFGPQHF. Here the CDR3 DNA reads TGTGCCAGCAGTTTAGGAGAGTTCGGGCCCCAGCATTTT.

This clonotype was detected only a few times. The V and J genes are TRBV12-3 or TRBV12-4 and TRBJ2-7; D is uncertain. This CDR3 has 12 residues. V was pared by 3 bases and J by 6 bases, with 9 bases between. CDR3 nucleotides: TGTGCCAGCAGTTTTAAAGCATTCGAGCAGTACTTC. Translating it yields CASSFKAFEQYF.

This clonotype was picked up many times. This chain connects TRBV30 to TRBJ1-2; a weak D match, TRBD1 (5 bases). CDR3 length: 13 amino acids. Germline CDR1 and CDR2: GTSNPN and SVGIG (reference sequence). Trimming removed 1 base at V and 6 bases at J, with 12 bases between. This CDR3 reads CAWSATVIDGYTF. The CDR3 nucleotides read TGTGCCTGGAGTGCGACAGTGATCGATGGCTACACCTTC.

The rearrangement joins TRBV29-1 to TRBJ2-7, with a tentative D call TRBD2 (6 bases). Looked up from germline, CDR1 is SQVTM and CDR2 is ANQGSEA. Trimming took 0 bases from V and 0 from J, leaving 15 bases between them. This CDR3 has 16 amino acids. This CDR3 reads CSVEDDSGESSYEQYF. CDR3 in DNA: TGCAGCGTTGAAGATGATTCGGGGGAGAGCTCCTACGAGCAGTACTTC.

The CDR3 here is CASSSMWAPTPTDTQYF. CDR3 bases: TGTGCCAGCAGCTCCATGTGGGCCCCTACCCCCACGGATACGCAGTATTTT. This chain links TRBV7-9 with TRBJ2-3; D ambiguous. Trimming removed 4 bases from V and 6 bases from J, with 23 bases in between. The CDR3 contains 17 residues. Germline V gives CDR1 SEHNR, CDR2 FQNEAQ (reference sequence).

The rearrangement joins TRBV2 to TRBJ1-5, with 7 bases matching TRBD1. Germline-derived CDR1 and CDR2 are SNHLY and FYNNEI. The CDR3 has 19 amino acids. The J segment lost 3 bases and the V segment lost 1 base, leaving 15 bases of the junction unmatched. CDR3 amino acids: CASSEVDRLGLAYNQPQHF. The CDR3 DNA reads TGTGCCAGCAGTGAAGTGGACAGGCTGGGTTTAGCGTACAATCAGCCCCAGCATTTT.

This clonotype was detected a few times. V and J are TRBV19 and TRBJ2-1; D not resolved. V was cut by 2 bases and J by 0 bases, with 11 bases left in between. This CDR3 spans 16 amino acids. The germline V gene encodes CDR1 LNHDA and CDR2 SQIVND (reference sequence). The DNA of the CDR3 is TGTGCCAGTAGTATACCGGGCGCTAGCTCCTACAATGAGCAGTTCTTC. Translating it yields CASSIPGASSYNEQFF.

This clonotype was seen only a few times. The chain has TRBV20-1 and TRBJ1-1; D not resolved. Germline lookup yields CDR1 DFQATT and CDR2 SNEGSKA (reference sequence). V was clipped by 0 bases and J by 5 bases, with 13 bases between them. The CDR3 loop spans 14 amino acids. CDR3 DNA: TGCAGTGCTAGAGATTTGGGGAGAGGAACTGAAGCTTTCTTT. Translated, it gives CSARDLGRGTEAFF.

Notes on this clonotype: A much larger clone lies a single base off, so this may be a read error. This CDR3 fails to terminate in the conserved phenylalanine or tryptophan, so it likely reflects a read error. This chain links TRBV10-3 with TRBJ2-1; tentative D call: TRBD1 (6 bases). The CDR3 is 14 amino acids. The germline V gene encodes CDR1 ENHRY and CDR2 SYGVKD. V was trimmed by 6 bases and J by 5 bases, leaving 14 bases between them. The CDR3 is CAIRYRVDNNEQFV. Here the CDR3 DNA reads TGTGCCATCAGATACAGGGTAGATAACAATGAGCAGTTCGTC.

This chain links TRBV24-1 with TRBJ2-2; 10 nucleotides align to TRBD2. Germline V gene sequence: CDR1 KGHDR, CDR2 SFDVKD. The CDR3 has 18 residues. J lost 0 bases, V lost 4 bases, and 7 bases had no gene match. The CDR3 loop is CATSEPSGTSANTGELFF. The CDR3 DNA reads TGTGCCACCAGTGAGCCTTCCGGGACTAGCGCGAACACCGGGGAGCTGTTTTTT.

In its sample, this clonotype was seen many times. The V call is TRBV29-1, the J call TRBJ2-1; possible D gene TRBD2, 5 bases. V shed 8 bases and J shed 4 bases, with 9 bases lying between them. Germline V gene sequence: CDR1 SQVTM, CDR2 ANQGSEA. This CDR3 is 11 amino acids long. In nucleotides, the CDR3 is TGCAGCTTTAAGCGGTACAATGAGCAGTTCTTC. Protein product: CSFKRYNEQFF.

Concerning this clonotype itself: A read error is possible here, since a much larger clone lies one base away. This sequence joins TRBV5-1 and TRBJ2-1; the match to TRBD1 covers 7 bases. Germline assignment: CDR1 SGHRS and CDR2 YFSETQ. This CDR3 region has 16 residues. The junction had 12 bases not matched to a gene; V was cut back by 4 bases and J by 5 bases. CDR3: CASSHSRQGRNNEQFF. The CDR3 DNA is TGCGCCAGCAGCCATTCTAGACAGGGTCGCAACAATGAGCAGTTCTTC.

The chain links TRBV19 to TRBJ1-1, with D possibly TRBD1 on 6 matching bases. The CDR3 consists of 15 residues. Looked up from germline, CDR1 is LNHDA and CDR2 is SQIVND (reference sequence). V shed 3 bases and J shed 1 base, with 12 bases lying between them. The CDR3 nucleotides are TGTGCCAGTAGTATTGGACAGCTCAGGAACACTGAAGCTTTCTTT. Its translation is CASSIGQLRNTEAFF.

The V gene is TRBV5-1, the J gene TRBJ2-2; D is unclear. Trimming stripped 3 bases from V and 1 base from J, with 7 bases between. The CDR3 is 14 residues long. CDR1 is SGHRS, CDR2 YFSETQ, per germline. CDR3 amino acids: CASSSTENTGELFF. The CDR3 bases are TGCGCCAGCAGCTCTACAGAGAACACCGGGGAGCTGTTTTTT.